This section outlines one T cell receptor (beta chain) sequence together with its context. This clone's antigen is unknown. Qualities for individual bases were not recorded, and no much larger clone is one base off. These data come from a study of early T cells in non-severe SARS-CoV-2 infection (TCRdb year 2021). General notes on the study: Because TCR sequencing was done on bulk RNA from unsorted whole blood, the alpha and beta chains could not be paired.

Set within a cohort of healthcare workers in London, UK, this nested case-control study involved weekly PCR testing of nasopharyngeal swabs along with blood sampling. Healthcare workers were recruited between 23 and 31 March 2020, during the week of the UK lockdown, and were followed weekly for up to about 15 weeks. Study-wide conclusions, independent of this receptor: VDJdb matching was skewed toward anti-spike CD8 responses and likely underestimated virus-specific expansions by missing private and CD4 specificities.

To prepare the library, 5' RACE was applied. Sequencing took place on a NextSeq 500. The TCR library protocol attached unique molecular identifiers to individual cDNA molecules to correct for sequencing error and PCR bias. TCR alpha and beta chains were both sequenced, and the abundances of alpha and beta sequences in each sample were closely correlated with each other. Per the authors' processing: Decombinator V4 was used to annotate the V gene, J gene and CDR3 of the TCR sequences. Expanded TCRs were defined as changing significantly between any two time points under a Poisson model with p below 0.0001. Abundances of TCRs were expressed as counts per million after normalisation to the total number of TCRs sequenced in each sample. MAIT TCRs were defined by TRAV1-2 paired with TRAJ12, TRAJ20 or TRAJ33, and iNKT TCRs by TRAV10 paired with TRAJ18. VDJdb, accessed on 1 November 2021, was searched for TCRs annotated for CMV, EBV and SARS-CoV-2, and TCRs annotated for more than one antigen were excluded. In-frame beta chains were kept once TCRdb had trimmed the public reads at Q25 with fastp and called clones with MiXCR. Rows matching on CDR3 protein sequence are summarized as one entry with the most common DNA and genes. TCRdb's processing, not the authors' own work, is the source of the V and J calls. The sample table lists 74,000 or so distinct CDR3 sequences, around 13% of them with a count of one. The ten largest make up around 1.2% of the sample.

The CDR3, from cysteine to phenylalanine, totals 15 residues. Here the CDR3 DNA is all that survives: 45 bases in frame from base 1. The V and J ends are trimmed by 0 bases and 6 bases, leaving 12 bases between them. CDR1 and CDR2 (SGHAT, FQNNGV) derive from the germline V gene. The sequence was collected from an adult who was a healthcare worker with PCR-confirmed SARS-CoV-2 infection or an uninfected control (not recorded which). The chain is made from TRBV11-2 and TRBJ2-1, with the D gene too uncertain to name. The sample comprised whole blood. Here the CDR3 is given as CASSLDTVAFNEQFF. The DNA reads TGTGCCAGCAGCTTAGATACCGTGGCTTTCAATGAGCAGTTCTTC.